Presented here are 27 T cell receptor beta chains from one specimen sequenced in a study of CD8 T cells in ankylosing spondylitis. In TCRdb, the 5' RACE reads were re-called with MiXCR into one record per CDR3 protein. The data contain approximately 250,000 distinct CDR3 sequences, over 9.5% of them seen just once; the ten biggest clones take up approximately 2.5%. Specimen: blood, either unsorted or a sorted T cell fraction (not recorded which). Receptors were obtained from a male donor with ankylosing spondylitis or in good health (not recorded which).

This clonotype showed up many times. The chain uses TRBV12-3 or TRBV12-4 and TRBJ2-7, with a tentative D call TRBD2 (6 bases). The ends were cut back, 6 bases at V and 2 bases at J, with 17 bases in the middle. The CDR3 contains 15 residues. The CDR3: CASSLRSGGAYEQYF. The CDR3 region has the DNA TGTGCCAGCAGCCTGAGGAGTGGAGGGGCCTACGAGCAGTACTTC.

This chain joins TRBV20-1 and TRBJ1-4; D not certain. V was cut by 0 bases and J by 0 bases, with 11 bases left in between. The length of the CDR3 is 16 residues. Germline V gene sequence: CDR1 DFQATT, CDR2 SNEGSKA (reference sequence). This CDR3 is CSARDFVAATNEKLFF. For the CDR3, the DNA is TGCAGTGCTAGAGATTTCGTGGCAGCAACTAATGAAAAACTGTTTTTT.

Only a few counts were recorded for this clonotype. The chain links TRBV20-1 to TRBJ1-2; TRBD1 aligns across 7 bases. Trimming took 1 base from V and 8 from J; bases not matched to a gene: 10. The CDR3 is made up of 14 amino acids. CDR1 is DFQATT, CDR2 SNEGSKA, per germline (reference sequence). As DNA, the CDR3 is TGCAGTGCTAGAGCCGACAGGGATGCGCTCGGCTACACCTTC. Amino acids: CSARADRDALGYTF.

V and J are TRBV10-3 and TRBJ1-4, with TRBD1 matching 11 bases. This CDR3 has 17 residues. Germline lookup yields CDR1 ENHRY and CDR2 SYGVKD. The J segment lost 3 bases and the V segment lost 6 bases, leaving 9 bases of the junction unmatched. Here the CDR3 reads CAISLGTGGIANEKLFF. The CDR3 bases are TGTGCCATCAGCTTGGGGACAGGGGGTATAGCTAATGAAAAACTGTTTTTT.

There are many counts of this clonotype. The rearrangement uses TRBV5-1 and TRBJ2-2; no definite D call. Germline lookup yields CDR1 SGHRS and CDR2 YFSETQ. V lost 4 bases and J 7 bases, leaving 14 bases between the germline ends. The CDR3 covers 14 residues. The CDR3, as DNA: TGCGCCAGCAGCCCACCCAAGCATGGCGGGGAGCTGTTTTTT. This encodes CASSPPKHGGELFF. Supplemented by reference TRBV5-1 and TRBJ2-2, the full variable domain reads KAGVTQTPRYLIKTRGQQVTLSCSPISGHRSVSWYQQTPGQGLQFLFEYFSETQRNKGNFPGRFSGRQFSNSRSEMNVSTLELGDSALYLCASSPPKHGGELFFGEGSRLTVL.

There are many counts of this clonotype. The V gene is TRBV7-2, the J gene TRBJ1-1, with unresolved D. The CDR3 sequence is 13 residues long. From germline, CDR1 is SGHTA and CDR2 FQGNSA. The ends were cut back, 5 bases at V and 0 bases at J, with 7 bases in the middle. In DNA, the CDR3 is TGTGCCAGCAGCGCCCAGATGAACACTGAAGCTTTCTTT. Translating gives CASSAQMNTEAFF.

In its sample, this clonotype was seen a few times. The chain has TRBV7-2 and TRBJ1-2, with D possibly matching TRBD1 (6 bases). The CDR3 loop spans 17 amino acids. Germline-derived CDR1 and CDR2 are SGHTA and FQGNSA. The V and J ends lost 0 bases and 1 base respectively, with 15 bases between them. The CDR3 sequence: CASSLAFPGQLNYGYTF. Here the CDR3 DNA reads TGTGCCAGCAGCTTAGCTTTCCCGGGACAACTTAACTATGGCTACACCTTC. Variable domain in full (rest from reference TRBV7-2 and TRBJ1-2): GAGVSQSPSNKVTEKGKDVELRCDPISGHTALYWYRQSLGQGLEFLIYFQGNSAPDKSGLPSDRFSAERTGGSVSTLTIQRTQQEDSAVYLCASSLAFPGQLNYGYTFGSGTRLTVV.

This clonotype was seen repeatedly, ten times or more. The V call is TRBV5-1, the J call TRBJ2-7; D not certain. The CDR3 contains 14 residues. Deletions cut 0 bases from V and 5 bases from J, with 12 bases between. Germline CDR1 and CDR2: SGHRS and YFSETQ. CDR3 in amino acids: CASSLVLGGNEQYF. The CDR3 DNA is TGCGCCAGCAGCTTGGTCCTAGGCGGCAACGAGCAGTACTTC.

Many counts were recorded for this clonotype. The chain's CDR3 is CASSLREWGYNEQFF. As DNA, the CDR3 is TGCGCCAGCAGCTTGAGGGAATGGGGCTACAATGAGCAGTTCTTC. The genes are TRBV5-1 and TRBJ2-1; the D is unclear. Trimming pared 1 base from V and 3 bases from J, leaving 11 bases between. Germline CDR1 is SGHRS and CDR2 is YFSETQ. The CDR3 has 15 amino acids.

The V call is TRBV29-1, the J call TRBJ2-7; 9 nucleotides align to TRBD1. CDR3 length: 13 residues. Germline CDR1 SQVTM, CDR2 ANQGSEA. Germline trimming cut 7 bases from V and 6 bases from J; bases unmatched to any gene: 10. CDR3 coding DNA: TGCAGCGCCCAAGGACAGGGGATGGCCGAGCAGTACTTC. This translates into CSAQGQGMAEQYF.

This clonotype was counted a few times. The chain uses TRBV4-2 and TRBJ2-1; D remains unclear. V dropped 0 bases and J dropped 4 bases, with 10 bases sitting between them. CDR3 size: 15 residues. Germline CDR1 is LGHNA and CDR2 is YNFKEQ. CDR3: CASSQDRGFYNEQFF. CDR3 bases: TGTGCCAGCAGCCAAGATCGAGGATTTTACAATGAGCAGTTCTTC.

The rearrangement uses TRBV5-1 and TRBJ2-7, with D perhaps TRBD2 (6 bases). This CDR3 region has 13 residues. Germline lookup yields CDR1 SGHRS and CDR2 YFSETQ. V was shortened by 3 bases and J by 3 bases, with 10 bases between the two germline ends. The CDR3 sequence: CASSSGLNYEQYF. CDR3 bases: TGCGCCAGCAGCTCGGGACTGAACTACGAGCAGTACTTC.

This clonotype was seen repeatedly, ten times or more. The rearrangement uses TRBV9 and TRBJ2-1; no reliable D call. The CDR3 length is 18 residues. The V gene's germline CDR1 is SGDLS and CDR2 YYNGEE. Trimming took off 3 bases at V and 0 bases at J, with 19 bases between the two ends. CDR3 nucleotide sequence: TGTGCCAGCAGCGCGGCCCTCTTTCTTCCAAGCTCCTACAATGAGCAGTTCTTC. It encodes CASSAALFLPSSYNEQFF.

The chain links TRBV18 to TRBJ2-2; tentatively, D is TRBD1 (6 bases). CDR1 and CDR2 (germline): KGHSH, LQKENI. The CDR3 runs 17 residues. Trimming stripped 0 bases from V and 1 base from J, with 12 bases between. CDR3 sequence: CASSPPPRTENTGELFF. The CDR3 bases are TGTGCCAGCTCACCACCGCCGAGGACAGAGAACACCGGGGAGCTGTTTTTT.

This clonotype came up many times. This chain joins TRBV3-1 and TRBJ2-7; TRBD1 or TRBD2 may be the D gene (6 bases each). Per germline, CDR1 LGHDT and CDR2 YNNKEL (reference sequence). With 6 bases removed from V and 0 bases from J, the gap between germline ends came to 12 bases. This CDR3 region has 14 residues. In DNA form, the CDR3 reads TGTGCCAGCAGGAAGGAGGGACACTCCTACGAGCAGTACTTC. This codes for CASRKEGHSYEQYF.

This clonotype was seen repeatedly, ten times or more. J is TRBJ2-3 and V is TRBV5-1; TRBD1 or TRBD2 may be the D gene (5 bases each). Germline V gene data show CDR1 as SGHRS and CDR2 as YFSETQ. Trimming stripped 4 bases from V and 5 bases from J, with 14 bases between. This CDR3 spans 14 amino acids. CDR3 in amino acids: CASSTGPTGDTQYF. In DNA form, the CDR3 reads TGCGCCAGCAGCACGGGACCCACCGGAGATACGCAGTATTTT.

This clonotype was observed at least ten times. The gene calls are TRBV5-1 and TRBJ1-1, with 7 bases that match TRBD1. V gave up 0 bases and J gave up 5 bases; unmatched junction bases: 7. This CDR3 contains 15 residues. In germline, CDR1 is SGHRS, CDR2 YFSETQ. The DNA for the CDR3 is TGCGCCAGCAGCTTGGTCGACAGGGCCTCAACTGAAGCTTTCTTT. It translates to CASSLVDRASTEAFF.

This clonotype was picked up many times. The chain uses TRBV5-1 and TRBJ2-1; 9 bases agree with TRBD2. V lost 7 bases and J lost 10; bases outside the gene matches: 18. The CDR3 contains 16 residues. Germline CDR1 SGHRS, CDR2 YFSETQ. The CDR3 nucleotides read TGCGCCAGCGGATACGCTGCGACTAGCGGTCGTGAGGAGCAGTTCTTC. Protein sequence: CASGYAATSGREEQFF.

This clonotype was seen many times. The chain carries TRBV29-1 and TRBJ2-3, with D unclear. Trimming pared 7 bases from V and 4 bases from J, leaving 12 bases between. Germline V CDR1 and CDR2: SQVTM, ANQGSEA. The CDR3 spans 12 residues. The CDR3 reads CSAELGADTQYF. In nucleotides, the CDR3 is TGCAGCGCGGAACTTGGGGCAGATACGCAGTATTTT.

This clonotype has ten or more counts. The chain joins TRBV12-3 or TRBV12-4 to TRBJ2-2; the D call may be TRBD1 or TRBD2 (5 bases each). The V end lost 1 base, the J end lost 6 bases, and 12 bases lay between the germline ends. This CDR3 spans 15 amino acids. The chain's CDR3 is CASSLEVRGPGELFF. CDR3 DNA: TGTGCCAGCAGTTTAGAGGTTAGGGGACCCGGGGAGCTGTTTTTT.

The V call is TRBV5-1, the J call TRBJ2-3; D remains unclear. This CDR3 comprises 15 residues. Trimming took off 4 bases at V and 0 bases at J, with 12 bases between the two ends. The V gene's germline CDR1 is SGHRS and CDR2 YFSETQ. Here the CDR3 DNA reads TGCGCCAGCAGCCCAAAGGAAGGGAGCACAGATACGCAGTATTTT. This encodes CASSPKEGSTDTQYF.

Concerning this clonotype itself: This may arise from a read error, as a much more abundant clone is one base away. The genes are TRBV7-9 and TRBJ2-5, with a tentative D call TRBD2 (7 bases). Germline values: CDR1 SEHNR, CDR2 FQNEAQ (reference sequence). The CDR3 sequence is 15 residues long. V was clipped by 5 bases and J by 5 bases, with 18 bases between them. CDR3 in DNA: TGTGCCAGCAGCCACAGAGGGGGGGCGAGGGAGACCCAGTACTTC. Its translation: CASSHRGGARETQYF.

In this sample, this clonotype turned up a few times. V and J are TRBV5-4 and TRBJ2-3; 7 bases map to TRBD2. V was pared by 3 bases and J by 4 bases, with 2 bases of the junction left unmatched. This CDR3 comprises 13 residues. CDR1 SGHNT and CDR2 YYREEE come from the germline V gene (reference sequence). CDR3 sequence reads: CASSWGGADTQYF. The CDR3 coding sequence is TGTGCCAGCAGCTGGGGAGGGGCAGATACGCAGTATTTT. The full variable domain, rest sourced from reference TRBV5-4 and TRBJ2-3, is ETGVTQSPTHLIKTRGQQVTLRCSSQSGHNTVSWYQQALGQGPQFIFQYYREEENGRGNFPPRFSGLQFPNYSSELNVNALELDDSALYLCASSWGGADTQYFGPGTRLTVL.

This clonotype was detected ten times or more. The genes are TRBV29-1 and TRBJ1-1; 7 bases align to TRBD1. V lost 4 bases, J lost 5 bases, and 10 bases stayed unmatched. This CDR3 has 14 amino acids. Per the germline V gene, CDR1 is SQVTM and CDR2 is ANQGSEA. Here the CDR3 reads CSVGWNRGWTEAFF. The DNA of the CDR3 is TGCAGCGTTGGGTGGAACAGGGGATGGACTGAAGCTTTCTTT.

CDR3 nucleotide sequence: TGTGCCAGCAGTGAATTGGGAAGTGACTACGAGCAGTACTTC. It is translated as CASSELGSDYEQYF. This rearrangement joins TRBV2 to TRBJ2-7; D ambiguous. The CDR3 has 14 residues. Germline V gene lookup returns CDR1 SNHLY and CDR2 FYNNEI. V lost 2 bases and J lost 3, with 11 bases in between.

This clonotype appeared a few times. The genes are TRBV20-1 and TRBJ1-4; D uncertain. The CDR3 runs 11 residues. Germline V gives CDR1 DFQATT, CDR2 SNEGSKA (reference sequence). V lost 8 bases, J lost 8 bases, and 12 bases lay in between. CDR3: CSSGGREKLFF. In DNA, the CDR3 is TGCAGTTCAGGAGGCCGGGAAAAACTGTTTTTT.

This clonotype appeared many times. The chain is built from TRBV7-8 and TRBJ2-3; no clear D. Germline V gene lookup returns CDR1 SGHVS and CDR2 FQNEAQ. This CDR3 is 14 amino acids long. Trimming left V 1 base short and J 0 bases short, with 5 bases between. This CDR3 is CASSLGISTDTQYF. The CDR3 coding sequence is TGTGCCAGCAGCTTAGGGATTAGCACAGATACGCAGTATTTT.